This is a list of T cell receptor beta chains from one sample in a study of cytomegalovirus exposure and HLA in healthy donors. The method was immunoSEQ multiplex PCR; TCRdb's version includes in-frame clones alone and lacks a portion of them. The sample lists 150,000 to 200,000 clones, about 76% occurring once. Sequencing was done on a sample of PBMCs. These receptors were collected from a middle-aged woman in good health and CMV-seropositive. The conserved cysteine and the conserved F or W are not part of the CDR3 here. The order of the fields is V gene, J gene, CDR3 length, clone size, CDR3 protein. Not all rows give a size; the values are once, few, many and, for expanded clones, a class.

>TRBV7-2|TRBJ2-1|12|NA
ASSSSGGENEQF
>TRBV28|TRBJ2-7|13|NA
ASSHLTSGSPSEY
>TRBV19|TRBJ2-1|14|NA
ASKPQAAGGYNEQF
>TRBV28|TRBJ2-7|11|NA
AGSNGGYYEQY
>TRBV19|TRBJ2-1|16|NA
ASSIEKSGRFSYNEQF
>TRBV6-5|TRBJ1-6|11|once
ASRTVYNSPLH
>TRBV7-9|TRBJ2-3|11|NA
ASSPLATDTQY
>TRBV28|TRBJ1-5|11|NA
ASSPRGGQPQH
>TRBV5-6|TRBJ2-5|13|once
ASSLARGRGETQY
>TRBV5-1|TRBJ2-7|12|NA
ASSLGTGPYEQY
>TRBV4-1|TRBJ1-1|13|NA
ASSQGGGINTEAF
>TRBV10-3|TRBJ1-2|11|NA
AITSGINYGYT
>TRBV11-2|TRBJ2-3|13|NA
ASTPDRVFTDTQY
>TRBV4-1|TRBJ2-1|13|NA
ASGYRDSPYNEQF
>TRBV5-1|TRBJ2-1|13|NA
ASSLGDRVYNEQF
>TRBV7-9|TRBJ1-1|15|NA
ASSLSAGGEWNTEAF
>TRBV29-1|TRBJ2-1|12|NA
SVDGTGFPSEQF
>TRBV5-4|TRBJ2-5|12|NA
ASSLQGAGETQY
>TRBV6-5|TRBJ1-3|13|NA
ASRQQGGPGNTIY
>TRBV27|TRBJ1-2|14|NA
ASTVDRTPSSYGYT
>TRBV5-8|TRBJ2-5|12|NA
ASSSGQGFETQY
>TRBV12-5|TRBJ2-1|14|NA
ASGLFAGGTYNEQF
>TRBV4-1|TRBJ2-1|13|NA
ASSQLGLSHNEQF
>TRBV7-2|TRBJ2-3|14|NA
ASSLVAGVPTDTQY
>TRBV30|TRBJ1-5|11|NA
AWSYSSNQPQH
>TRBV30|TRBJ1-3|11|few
AWSRKGGNTIY
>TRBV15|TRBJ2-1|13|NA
ATSAREREGDEQF
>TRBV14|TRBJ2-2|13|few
ASSQGQVNTGELF
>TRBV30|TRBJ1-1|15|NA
ACLPRTGGLKRTEAF
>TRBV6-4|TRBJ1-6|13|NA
ASTHGGGRSSPLH
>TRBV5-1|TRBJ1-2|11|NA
ASSEVADYGYT
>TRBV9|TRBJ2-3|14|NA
ASSVGAGAPRYTQY
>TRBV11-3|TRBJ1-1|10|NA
ASSFSGTEAF
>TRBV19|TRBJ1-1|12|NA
ASSFGPGDTEAF
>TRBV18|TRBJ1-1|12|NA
ASSPLTGGTEAF
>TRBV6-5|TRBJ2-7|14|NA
ASSYSSGGASYEQY
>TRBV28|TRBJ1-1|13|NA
ASSLWDRGGTEAF
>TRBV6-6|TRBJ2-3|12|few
ASSYSQGTDTQY
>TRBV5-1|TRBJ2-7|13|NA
ASSLGGAELYEQY
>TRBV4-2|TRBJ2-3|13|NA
ASSQGDTSTDTQY
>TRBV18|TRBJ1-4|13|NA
ASSLRDSRYEKLF
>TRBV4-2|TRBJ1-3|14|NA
ASSQLDWSSGNTIY
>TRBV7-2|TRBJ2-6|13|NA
ASSFYRAGANVLT
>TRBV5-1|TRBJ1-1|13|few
ASNLITGGNTEAF
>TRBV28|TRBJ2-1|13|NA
ASSPWAGGGNEQF
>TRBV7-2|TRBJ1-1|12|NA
ASSPRGMGTEAF
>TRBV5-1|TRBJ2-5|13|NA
ASSLVRRAQETQY
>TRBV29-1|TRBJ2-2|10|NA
SVGGDTGELF
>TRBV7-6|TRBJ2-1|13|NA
ASSLTVSSYNEQF
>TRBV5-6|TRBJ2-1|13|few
ASSLARSSYNEQF
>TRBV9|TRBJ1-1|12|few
ASSVGGPNTEAF
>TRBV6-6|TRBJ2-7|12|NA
ASNLAGDSYEQY
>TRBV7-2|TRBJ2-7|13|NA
ASSVGQGVGYEQY
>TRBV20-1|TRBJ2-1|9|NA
MAGGYNEQF